What follows are 23 T cell receptor beta chains derived from one specimen sequenced in a study of blood T cell repertoires in COVID-19. Measured with immunoSEQ multiplex PCR; TCRdb has only the in-frame clones, and not every one. The table lists 150,000 to 200,000 clones, around four fifths of them singletons. The sample comprised PBMCs or T cells enriched from blood (not recorded which). The source of these receptors is a woman between 55 and 75 years old who had recovered from COVID-19.

The sample holds one count of this clone. The rearrangement joins TRBV6-5 to TRBJ2-7, with 7 nucleotides matching TRBD2. Unmatched junction bases numbered 8, after V lost 8 bases and J lost 4 bases. Per germline, CDR1 MNHEY and CDR2 SVGAGI. The CDR3 has 13 residues. The CDR3 DNA is TGTGCCAGCCGAAGCGGGGTCCTATACGAGCAGTACTTC. Translation gives CASRSGVLYEQYF.

This clone was seen only a few times. The chain has TRBV19 and TRBJ1-6; 9 bases align to TRBD1. Germline-derived CDR1 and CDR2 are LNHDA and SQIVND (reference sequence). The trim removed 4 bases at V and 5 bases at J, leaving 6 bases unmatched. The CDR3 extends over 16 amino acids. CDR3 region: CASSTSDRGNNSPLHF. As DNA, the CDR3 is TGTGCCAGTAGTACCTCGGACAGGGGTAATAATTCACCCCTCCACTTT.

This rearrangement joins TRBV5-1 to TRBJ2-2, with 8 nucleotides matching TRBD1. CDR3 length: 16 residues. Trimming cost V 7 bases and J 3 bases; bases outside gene matches: 11. Germline V gives CDR1 SGHRS, CDR2 YFSETQ. CDR3 coding DNA: TGCGCCAGCTCTTCTGGCGGGACAGGCTACACCGGGGAGCTGTTTTTT. This codes for CASSSGGTGYTGELFF.

The count of this clone is one. This rearrangement joins TRBV2 to TRBJ1-4; the match to TRBD1 covers 7 bases. Per germline, CDR1 SNHLY and CDR2 FYNNEI. V lost 6 bases to trimming and J lost 2 bases; unmatched junction nucleotides: 6. The CDR3 has 15 amino acids. DNA for the CDR3: TGTGCCAGCAGAACAGGGGTTTGGACTAATGAAAAACTGTTTTTT. This translates into CASRTGVWTNEKLFF.

This rearrangement joins TRBV18 to TRBJ1-2, with 8 bases matching TRBD1. Germline values: CDR1 KGHSH, CDR2 LQKENI. CDR3 length: 15 amino acids. After removal of 4 bases from V and 4 bases from J, the junction contained 8 bases not matched to a gene. The CDR3 coding sequence is TGTGCCAGCTCACTACGGGACAGGCTATCCTATGGCTACACCTTC. The encoded protein is CASSLRDRLSYGYTF. Looking up the rest from reference TRBV18 and TRBJ1-2 gives the full variable domain: NAGVMQNPRHLVRRRGQEARLRCSPMKGHSHVYWYRQLPEEGLKFMVYLQKENIIDESGMPKERFSAEFPKEGPSILRIQQVVRGDSAAYFCASSLRDRLSYGYTFGSGTRLTVV.

This chain joins TRBV9 and TRBJ2-5; 10 nucleotides line up with TRBD2. This CDR3 has 16 amino acids. The ends lost 3 bases at V and 5 bases at J; junction bases unmatched: 10. Germline CDR1 SGDLS, CDR2 YYNGEE. Here the CDR3 DNA reads TGTGCCAGCAGCGCTTTGCTAGCGGGAGAGGGGGAGACCCAGTACTTC. Its translation: CASSALLAGEGETQYF.

The rearrangement joins TRBV7-6 to TRBJ2-2; unclear D gene. CDR1 and CDR2 (germline): SGHVS, FNYEAQ. The CDR3 length is 15 residues. Deletions cut 5 bases from V and 0 bases from J, with 10 bases between. The CDR3 protein is CASSVRVTNTGELFF. The CDR3, as DNA: TGTGCCAGCAGCGTCCGGGTGACGAACACCGGGGAGCTGTTTTTT.

The V call is TRBV30, the J call TRBJ1-1, with a possible D match to TRBD1 (5 bases). This CDR3 comprises 12 residues. Germline CDR1 and CDR2: GTSNPN and SVGIG (reference sequence). Trimming took 3 bases from V and 5 from J, leaving 10 bases between them. CDR3 sequence reads: CAWSRVRTEAFF. The CDR3 bases are TGTGCCTGGAGCAGGGTCAGAACTGAAGCTTTCTTT.

The chain carries TRBV2 and TRBJ1-6, with 9 bases aligning to TRBD1. The CDR3 contains 16 residues. With V trimmed by 6 bases and J by 9 bases, 12 bases remained unmatched. Germline assignment: CDR1 SNHLY and CDR2 FYNNEI. As DNA, the CDR3 is TGTGCCAGCAGCCTAGGACAGGGGAGCTCAAGTTCACCCCTCCACTTT. Amino acids: CASSLGQGSSSSPLHF.

The chain combines TRBV18 with TRBJ1-1; possible D gene TRBD1, 5 bases. Germline V lookup: CDR1 KGHSH, CDR2 LQKENI. V dropped 6 bases and J dropped 1 base, with 15 bases sitting between them. The CDR3 length is 15 residues. In DNA form, the CDR3 reads TGTGCCAGCTCCCTAGGGGCGCCATCGAACACTGAAGCTTTCTTT. This codes for CASSLGAPSNTEAFF.

Concerning this clone: At the DNA level, this CDR3 is encoded by other sequences in the same sample as well. This chain joins TRBV5-1 and TRBJ1-1, with TRBD1 as a possible D gene (5 bases). The CDR3 has 13 amino acids. The germline V gene encodes CDR1 SGHRS and CDR2 YFSETQ. Trimming shortened V by 1 base and J by 2 bases, and 6 bases separated the two germline ends. The CDR3 protein is CASSLQGNTEAFF. The CDR3 DNA follows: TGCGCCAGCAGCTTGCAGGGCAACACTGAAGCTTTCTTT.

This clone appeared a single time. CDR3 protein: CASSSRDRSSYEQYF. For the CDR3, the DNA is TGCGCCAGCAGCTCCCGGGACAGGAGCTCCTACGAGCAGTACTTC. The chain employs TRBV5-1 and TRBJ2-7; 8 nucleotides agree with TRBD1. This CDR3 has 15 residues. The germline V gene encodes CDR1 SGHRS and CDR2 YFSETQ. V trimming: 3 bases; J trimming: 0 bases; junction bases outside the gene matches: 5.

J is TRBJ1-3 and V is TRBV5-1, with no clear D. The germline gives CDR1 SGHRS, CDR2 YFSETQ. V dropped 1 base and J dropped 0 bases, with 8 bases sitting between them. CDR3 length equals 15 residues. CDR3 sequence: CASSLRGVSGNTIYF. DNA of the CDR3: TGCGCCAGCAGCTTGCGGGGAGTCTCTGGAAACACCATATATTTT.

The chain has TRBV7-3 and TRBJ2-3, with a weak D call TRBD2 (6 bases). Trimming left V 6 bases short and J 6 bases short, with 28 bases between. The germline gives CDR1 SGHTA, CDR2 FQGTGA. The CDR3 length is 18 residues. DNA of the CDR3: TGTGCCAGCAGTAACCCGGTGGGCGGGACTCATTCTTTGGATACGCAGTATTTT. This codes for CASSNPVGGTHSLDTQYF.

This chain uses TRBV27 with TRBJ2-2; D unclear. The CDR3 extends over 14 amino acids. CDR1 MNHEY and CDR2 SMNVEV come from the germline V gene (reference sequence). Trimming removed 3 bases from V and 0 bases from J, with 5 bases in between. CDR3 amino acids: CASSFGPNTGELFF. The CDR3 DNA sequence: TGTGCCAGCAGTTTTGGGCCGAACACCGGGGAGCTGTTTTTT.

The J gene is TRBJ1-2, the V gene TRBV4-1; 7 positions match TRBD1. V dropped 0 bases and J dropped 3; count of bases not matched to a gene: 10. Germline V gene lookup returns CDR1 MGHRA and CDR2 YSYEKL. The CDR3 has 17 residues. The CDR3, as DNA: TGCGCCAGCAGCCAAGAAAGGACCAACAGGGGACACTATGGCTACACCTTC. Translation gives CASSQERTNRGHYGYTF.

The chain combines TRBV5-1 with TRBJ2-2; a possible D gene is TRBD1 (6 bases). CDR1 is SGHRS and CDR2 is YFSETQ in the germline V gene. The CDR3 extends over 15 amino acids. V gave up 2 bases and J gave up 4 bases, with 12 bases separating them. CDR3 sequence (DNA): TGCGCCAGCAGCTTACAGGGTGGAAGCACCGGGGAGCTGTTTTTT. This encodes CASSLQGGSTGELFF.

This chain links TRBV19 with TRBJ1-1; D remains unclear. The CDR3 consists of 14 residues. Germline V gives CDR1 LNHDA, CDR2 SQIVND (reference sequence). V lost 2 bases and J lost 5, with 12 bases in between. CDR3 protein: CASSIWAGETEAFF. The CDR3 nucleotides are TGTGCCAGTAGTATATGGGCGGGCGAGACTGAAGCTTTCTTT.

The genes are TRBV18 and TRBJ1-2; 7 nucleotides match TRBD1. Germline trimming cut 5 bases from V and 7 bases from J; bases unmatched to any gene: 1. The CDR3 sequence is 11 residues long. Germline V gene data show CDR1 as KGHSH and CDR2 as LQKENI. Written as DNA, the CDR3 is TGTGCCAGCTCATCAGGGGGTGGCTACACCTTC. Translation gives CASSSGGGYTF. Supplemented by reference TRBV18 and TRBJ1-2, the full variable domain reads NAGVMQNPRHLVRRRGQEARLRCSPMKGHSHVYWYRQLPEEGLKFMVYLQKENIIDESGMPKERFSAEFPKEGPSILRIQQVVRGDSAAYFCASSSGGGYTFGSGTRLTVV.

This rearrangement joins TRBV11-3 to TRBJ2-1; TRBD1 agrees at 8 bases. The CDR3 is made up of 15 amino acids. The germline CDR1 and CDR2 sequences are SGHNT and YENEEA. J was trimmed by 0 bases and V by 5 bases; bases with no gene match: 3. In DNA, the CDR3 is TGTGCCAGCAGCCTACAGGGGGGCTCCTACAATGAGCAGTTCTTC. This encodes CASSLQGGSYNEQFF.

The chain uses TRBV7-9 and TRBJ1-1; D might be TRBD1 (5 bases). Trimming removed 11 bases from V and 1 base from J, with 11 bases in between. Germline V CDR1 and CDR2: SEHNR, FQNEAQ (reference sequence). This CDR3 comprises 12 residues. The CDR3 sequence: CAGRQGNTEAFF. The DNA of the CDR3 is TGTGCCGGTCGTCAGGGGAACACTGAAGCTTTCTTT. The whole variable domain, filled in from reference TRBV7-9 and TRBJ1-1, reads DTGVSQNPRHKITKRGQNVTFRCDPISEHNRLYWYRQTLGQGPEFLTYFQNEAQLEKSRLLSDRFSAERPKGSFSTLEIQRTEQGDSAMYLCAGRQGNTEAFFGQGTRLTVV.

As for this clone: Within the sample, other DNA sequences also encode this same CDR3. V and J are TRBV6-5 and TRBJ2-2; 7 nucleotides match TRBD1. Per the germline V gene, CDR1 is MNHEY and CDR2 is SVGAGI. The V and J ends lost 8 bases and 2 bases, in that order; junction bases with no gene match: 2. The CDR3 runs 13 residues. As DNA, the CDR3 is TGTGCCAGCCGGACAGGAAACACCGGGGAGCTGTTTTTT. This gives the protein CASRTGNTGELFF.

The rearrangement joins TRBV4-1 to TRBJ2-7; 12 bases match TRBD2. V shed 2 bases, J shed 5 bases, and the junction held 16 bases outside the gene matches. Germline CDR1 reads MGHRA; CDR2 reads YSYEKL. CDR3 length equals 19 residues. The CDR3 DNA is TGCGCCAGCAGCCAAAGGGGACTAGCGGGTCCCGGGATCTTTGACGAGCAGTACTTC. Its protein product is CASSQRGLAGPGIFDEQYF.